The T cell receptor (beta chain) under discussion was sequenced for a study of blood T cell repertoires in COVID-19 (dated by TCRdb to about 2020). About the full investigation: Collaborator samples came from the United States, Italy and Spain and covered acute and convalescent phases of COVID-19. The samples were drawn from two sources: the first 160 participants of the ongoing ImmuneRACE study, and over 1,000 subjects contributed by 6 global collaborators. HLA class I and class II types, where available, came from metadata supplied by the sample provider rather than from assay-based typing. The prospective study material was composed of cDNA or gDNA derived from T cells, B-cell-depleted T cells, or PBMCs. Sample metadata almost always included a de-identified subject ID, COVID-19 status, age in years and sex. The repertoires were released in a freely available public database meant as a resource for research on the immune response to SARS-CoV-2. Deeply sampled blood TCRbeta repertoires from subjects exposed to, actively infected with, or recovered from COVID-19 were included in the dataset.

A distance of 2 bases separates the germline ends of V and J, which lose 3 bases and 2 bases respectively. From the cysteine through the phenylalanine, the CDR3 covers 11 amino acids. Only the CDR3 DNA is retained, 33 bases long and in frame from the first base. The CDR1 and CDR2 encoded by the germline V gene are SGHDT and YYEEEE. The collaborating institutions used their own protocols to collect whole blood in K2EDTA tubes. For TCRbeta analysis, collaborator samples were shipped as frozen whole blood, as isolated PBMCs, or as DNA extracted from either sample type. This clone was recorded only once. Its cognate antigen has yet to be identified. No base quality values were provided; no much bigger clone lies one nucleotide off. TCRbeta CDR3 regions were amplified from genomic DNA by means of the immunoSEQ Assay, a bias-controlled multiplex PCR. As for the original processing: The number of nucleated cells in each sample was estimated by amplification of reference gene primers within the assay. To quantify the absolute abundance of each unique TCRbeta CDR3 rearrangement, sequence reads were collapsed and filtered. For each sample, productive Simpson clonality was calculated as the square root of Simpson's diversity index over productive rearrangements. TCRdb took this table from immuneACCESS and kept in-frame rearrangements with V and J called. Such tables lack part of the clones; where checked against another copy, unresolved V genes explain under half of the gap, and the rest is unexplained. The DNA gave D and trimming, while V, J and clone size come from that table. The sample data list about 240,000 clones, and 70% to 90% of these were observed just once. The ten largest clones represent approximately 6.8% of the sample.

The paper as a whole reports these results and caveats: The amount of clinical and demographic metadata varied by source and participant and was provided uncurated.

This sequence uses TRBV5-6 and TRBJ1-2, with the D gene not confidently named. The TCR originated in a woman aged 65 to 85 with active or convalescent COVID-19. Material for sequencing was peripheral blood. The CDR3 amino acid sequence is: CASSSNYGYTF. In nucleotide form, the sequence is TGTGCCAGCAGCTCAAACTATGGCTACACCTTC.